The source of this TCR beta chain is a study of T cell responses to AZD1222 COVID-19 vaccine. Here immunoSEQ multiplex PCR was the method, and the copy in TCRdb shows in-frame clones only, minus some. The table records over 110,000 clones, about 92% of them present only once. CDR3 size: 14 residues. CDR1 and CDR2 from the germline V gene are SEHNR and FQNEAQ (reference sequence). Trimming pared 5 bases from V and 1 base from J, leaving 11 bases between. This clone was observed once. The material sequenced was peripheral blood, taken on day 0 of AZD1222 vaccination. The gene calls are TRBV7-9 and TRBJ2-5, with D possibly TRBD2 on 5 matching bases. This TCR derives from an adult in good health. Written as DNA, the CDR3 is TGTGCCAGCAGCGGAGAGGGATTCCAAGAGACCCAGTACTTC. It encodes CASSGEGFQETQYF.